The 12 T cell receptor beta chains below all came from one sample that was sequenced in a study of T cells in Graves' hyperthyroidism and ophthalmopathy. RNA transcripts provided the source from which TCR beta CDR3 regions were amplified. An initial round of RT-PCR targeting the TCR CDR3 relied on the HTBI primer set. TCRdb processed the multiplex PCR reads anew with MiXCR; each CDR3 protein has one entry. The table records fewer than 300,000 distinct CDR3 sequences, 25% to 30% of them present only once. Sequencing was done on a sample of blood. The receptors shown here come from a middle-aged man with Graves' hyperthyroidism that later progressed to Graves' ophthalmopathy.

In this sample, this clonotype turned up many times. It may be a read error: a sequence one base away is much more abundant. The J gene is TRBJ2-7, the V gene TRBV3-1, with unresolved D. V was clipped by 4 bases and J by 0 bases, with 7 bases between them. The CDR3 consists of 13 residues. Per the germline V gene, CDR1 is LGHDT and CDR2 is YNNKEL (reference sequence). CDR3 nucleotide sequence: TGTGCCAGCAGCCCCGACACCTCCTACGAGCAGTACTTC. Residues: CASSPDTSYEQYF.

The table lists this clonotype with many counts. V gene TRBV5-6 combines with J gene TRBJ2-2, with D possibly called TRBD1 or TRBD2 (6 bases each). With 5 bases removed from V and 7 bases from J, the gap between germline ends came to 18 bases. Looked up from germline, CDR1 is SGHDT and CDR2 is YYEEEE. The CDR3 spans 15 residues. The chain's CDR3 is CASRLLVGGIGELFF. CDR3 in DNA: TGTGCCAGCAGACTTTTGGTCGGGGGCATCGGGGAGCTGTTTTTT.

This clonotype came up many times. J is TRBJ1-5 and V is TRBV27; 7 bases are shared with TRBD1. The CDR3 consists of 15 residues. Trimming took 5 bases from V and 4 from J; bases not matched to a gene: 8. Germline V gene sequence: CDR1 MNHEY, CDR2 SMNVEV (reference sequence). CDR3 nucleotide sequence: TGTGCCAGCAGTCCCGGGACAGAGTCGAATCAGCCCCAGCATTTT. It is translated as CASSPGTESNQPQHF.

This clonotype was seen ten or more times. This chain connects TRBV7-8 to TRBJ1-5; tentatively, D is TRBD1 (5 bases). The CDR3 loop spans 17 amino acids. Germline CDR1 is SGHVS and CDR2 is FQNEAQ. The V and J ends lost 5 bases and 1 base respectively, with 18 bases between them. Written as DNA, the CDR3 is TGTGCCAGCAGCCACCGGGGGGGAGGGATGAGCAATCAGCCCCAGCATTTT. It encodes CASSHRGGGMSNQPQHF.

This clonotype was observed many times. The chain uses TRBV10-3 and TRBJ2-2; possibly TRBD2 for D (6 bases). The CDR3 contains 14 residues. The germline gives CDR1 ENHRY, CDR2 SYGVKD. V was cut by 10 bases and J by 0 bases, with 12 bases left in between. The DNA for the CDR3 is TGTGCCACCCGGGGGAGATCGAACACCGGGGAGCTGTTTTTT. This encodes CATRGRSNTGELFF.

This chain joins TRBV28 and TRBJ2-7; D possibly corresponds to TRBD2 (6 bases). With 7 bases removed from V and 1 base from J, the gap between germline ends came to 14 bases. This CDR3 comprises 14 residues. Germline-derived CDR1 and CDR2 are MDHEN and SYDVKM. The CDR3: CASTRPGGSYEQYF. Written as DNA, the CDR3 is TGTGCCAGCACCCGGCCCGGGGGATCCTACGAGCAGTACTTC.

This clonotype has ten or more counts. The chain carries TRBV12-3 or TRBV12-4 and TRBJ2-5, with 7 bases fitting TRBD2. Trimming took 6 bases from V and 5 from J; bases not matched to a gene: 6. The CDR3 is 13 amino acids. CDR3 sequence reads: CASRSSGGETQYF. As DNA, the CDR3 is TGTGCCAGCAGGTCTAGCGGAGGGGAGACCCAGTACTTC.

V and J are TRBV7-2 and TRBJ2-7; no firm D call. The germline V gene has CDR1 SGHTA and CDR2 FQGNSA. CDR3 length: 14 residues. The germline V and J ends were trimmed by 1 base and 2 bases, with 9 bases remaining between them. The CDR3 DNA is TGTGCCAGCAGCTTAGGGCGTCAGACCTACGAGCAGTACTTC. Its protein is CASSLGRQTYEQYF.

This clonotype has at least ten counts. The CDR3 sequence: CASSLAHRGRMETQYF. The CDR3 DNA sequence: TGTGCCAGCAGCTTAGCCCACAGGGGGCGCATGGAGACCCAGTACTTC. This sequence joins TRBV7-8 and TRBJ2-5, with TRBD1 matching 9 bases. In germline, CDR1 is SGHVS, CDR2 FQNEAQ. The CDR3 has 16 amino acids. V was pared by 0 bases and J by 5 bases, with 7 bases of the junction left unmatched.

This clonotype showed up many times. The chain couples TRBV18 to TRBJ2-2; D call uncertain. Trimming removed 2 bases at V and 0 bases at J, with 7 bases between. Germline V gene data show CDR1 as KGHSH and CDR2 as LQKENI. The CDR3 sequence is 15 residues long. Here the CDR3 DNA reads TGTGCCAGCTCACCAAGGGCAGCGAACACCGGGGAGCTGTTTTTT. Protein: CASSPRAANTGELFF.

This clonotype has a count of ten or more. The V gene is TRBV28, the J gene TRBJ1-5; D uncertain. Trimming shortened V by 2 bases and J by 2 bases, and 7 bases separated the two germline ends. Germline assignment: CDR1 MDHEN and CDR2 SYDVKM. This CDR3 has 14 amino acids. CDR3 DNA sequence: TGTGCCAGCAGTTTAGAGGTAGGCAATCAGCCCCAGCATTTT. Its protein is CASSLEVGNQPQHF. Together with reference TRBV28 and TRBJ1-5, the CDR3 gives the full variable domain: DVKVTQSSRYLVKRTGEKVFLECVQDMDHENMFWYRQDPGLGLRLIYFSYDVKMKEKGDIPEGYSVSREKKERFSLILESASTNQTSMYLCASSLEVGNQPQHFGDGTRLSIL.

This clonotype was recorded only once. The chain uses TRBV11-2 and TRBJ2-7, with D possibly being TRBD1 or TRBD2 (6 bases each). CDR3 length: 15 amino acids. V was pared by 0 bases and J by 5 bases, with 14 bases between. Germline CDR1 is SGHAT and CDR2 is FQNNGV. The CDR3 is CASSLDRGASHEQYF. The CDR3 DNA reads TGTGCCAGCAGCTTAGATAGGGGGGCTTCCCACGAGCAGTACTTC.